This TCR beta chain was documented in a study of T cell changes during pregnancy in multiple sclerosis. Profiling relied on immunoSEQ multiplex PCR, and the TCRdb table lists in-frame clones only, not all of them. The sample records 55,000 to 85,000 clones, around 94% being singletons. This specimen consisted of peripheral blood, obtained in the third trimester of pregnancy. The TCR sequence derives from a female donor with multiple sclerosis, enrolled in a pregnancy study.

Here the CDR3 DNA reads TGTGCCAGCACCGGGACAGGGACCCACGAGCAGTACTTC. This codes for CASTGTGTHEQYF. The chain couples TRBV25-1 to TRBJ2-7, with TRBD1 matching over 9 bases. Germline CDR1 reads MGHDK; CDR2 reads SYGVNS. The CDR3 contains 13 residues. J gave up 5 bases and V 7 bases, and 6 bases lay outside the gene matches.